This TCR beta chain appears in the sequencing data of a study of vaccination effects on CD4 cells after COVID-19 (dated by TCRdb to between 2021 and 2022). Study-wide context: Each participant received two doses of an mRNA SARS-CoV-2 vaccine, either BNT162b2 or mRNA-1273. Cultures from other donors in the study were sequenced with the Oncomine TCR Beta short-read assay on an Illumina iSeq 100. Pre-vaccine samples were collected from two convalescent patients 16 days and one week before the first dose, corresponding to 142 and 148 days after COVID-19 diagnosis. The full study included roughly 10 COVID-19 convalescent patients and a few SARS-CoV-2-naive healthy vaccine recipients. In both COVID-19 convalescent patients and infection-naive vaccine recipients, the study compared SARS-CoV-2 spike-specific CD4+ TCR repertoires from before mRNA vaccination with those from after it.

Library prep was done by the immunoSEQ multiplex PCR assay. DNA from the CD4+ T cells that had been cultured and isolated underwent TCR beta CDR3 sequencing. The paper's processing steps were these. Non-productive TCR sequences were discarded, and reads were trimmed to the CDR3 region, with only CDR3s of 7 or more amino acids retained. The MANAFEST web app was used to identify antigen-specific clonotypes by comparing expansion in peptide wells with expansion in reference cultures. For clones to be considered positive, expansion at FDR<0.05 versus reference and all other wells, an odds ratio above 5, and a frequency above 0.1% in two replicate wells were required. Cross-reactive clonotypes were defined as significantly expanded in SARS-CoV-2 spike wells and in at least one common cold coronavirus spike condition. Using the stringdist R package, CDR3 similarity was measured by Levenshtein distance, and unrooted trees were constructed with ape in R 3.6.1. This is the immuneACCESS table as TCRdb keeps it, with only in-frame sequences that have V and J called. A part of the clones is gone; compared with another copy, unresolved V genes explain less than half, and the rest is unexplained. Clonal size and the V and J genes are those of that table, whereas D and trimming came from the DNA. Here the sample has fewer than 90,000 clones; 65% to 85% occur a single time. Together, the top ten hold less than 6.5% of the sample.

For this clone: It has no known antigen specificity. No base quality values were provided; no much bigger clone lies one nucleotide off.

To identify antigen-specific CD4+ T cell clonotypes by their expansion, the ViraFEST assay first stimulated PBMC with viral peptide pools and then applied TCR sequencing. After around 11 days of culture, CD4+ T cells were isolated with the EasySep CD4+ T cell isolation kit. PCR-confirmed SARS-CoV-2 infection had occurred in convalescent patients between March and December 2020, before the Alpha, Beta and Delta variants emerged in the United States. Each well held 1.5 million to 2 million PBMC cultured in IMDM containing roughly 4.9% human AB serum, about 10 IU/ml IL-2 and gentamicin, along with roughly 10 ug/ml peptides. A peptide pool from HIV-1 Nef was used as the negative control culture condition. On days 3 and 7, half of the culture medium was replaced with fresh IL-2-containing medium. Unless noted otherwise, every peptide stimulation condition was grown in triplicate wells. PBMC were separated from whole blood using Ficoll-Paque Plus gradient centrifugation and were then either cryopreserved at -140C or used fresh. Genomic DNA was extracted from cultured CD4+ T cells with the QIAamp micro DNA kit.

V loses 1 base of germline sequence and J loses 12 bases, and the interval between the two ends is 11 bases. Per the germline V gene, SGHTS is the CDR1 and YDEGEE is the CDR2. The cysteine opens and the phenylalanine closes a CDR3 of 12 amino acids. Here the CDR3 DNA is all that survives: 36 bases in frame from base 1. Study-wide conclusions, independent of this receptor: The study was limited by a small number of convalescent patients, and early post-infection timepoints were lacking. In convalescent patients, the post-vaccine spike-reactive repertoire was composed mainly of new vaccine-induced clones that were largely distinct from infection-induced clones. Both infection-induced and vaccine-induced clones contracted markedly at late post-vaccination timepoints, which is consistent with waning T cell responses.

This TCR was recovered from a human donor who had a prior SARS-CoV-2 infection. Source: CD4+ T cells from PBMCs cultured with HIV peptides, taken before COVID-19 vaccination. The intended sense of this specimen's cell subset or site label: HIV-1 Nef peptide pool negative control/reference culture. The V and J genes are TRBV5-8 and TRBJ2-1, with the D gene too uncertain to name. The CDR3 region reads CASSLTKVGQFF. The nucleotides are TGTGCCAGCAGCTTGACGAAGGTAGGGCAGTTCTTC.